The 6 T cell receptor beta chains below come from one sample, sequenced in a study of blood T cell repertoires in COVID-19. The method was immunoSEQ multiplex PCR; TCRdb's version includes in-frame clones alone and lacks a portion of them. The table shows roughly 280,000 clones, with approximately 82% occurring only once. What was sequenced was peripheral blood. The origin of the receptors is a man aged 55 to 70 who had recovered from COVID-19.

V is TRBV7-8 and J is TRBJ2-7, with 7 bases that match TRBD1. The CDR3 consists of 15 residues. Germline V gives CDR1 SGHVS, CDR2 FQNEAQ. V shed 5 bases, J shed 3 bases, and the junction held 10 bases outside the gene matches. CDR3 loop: CASSQGQTSYYEQYF. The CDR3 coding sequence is TGTGCCAGCAGCCAGGGACAGACTTCATACTACGAGCAGTACTTC.

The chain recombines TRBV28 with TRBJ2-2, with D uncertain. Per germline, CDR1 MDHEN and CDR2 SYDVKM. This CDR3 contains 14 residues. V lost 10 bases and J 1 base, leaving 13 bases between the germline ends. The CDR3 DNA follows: TGTGCCACCGGGTTAGACGGGAACACCGGGGAGCTGTTTTTT. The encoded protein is CATGLDGNTGELFF. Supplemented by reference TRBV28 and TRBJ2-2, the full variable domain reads DVKVTQSSRYLVKRTGEKVFLECVQDMDHENMFWYRQDPGLGLRLIYFSYDVKMKEKGDIPEGYSVSREKKERFSLILESASTNQTSMYLCATGLDGNTGELFFGEGSRLTVL.

The CDR3 region is CASSIQMSNQPQHF. The CDR3 nucleotides read TGTGCCAGTAGTATACAAATGAGCAATCAGCCCCAGCATTTT. The chain recombines TRBV19 with TRBJ1-5; D unclear. Germline V gene data show CDR1 as LNHDA and CDR2 as SQIVND (reference sequence). The CDR3 is 14 amino acids. The V gene lost 2 bases and the J gene lost 1 base, with 6 bases spanning the gap.

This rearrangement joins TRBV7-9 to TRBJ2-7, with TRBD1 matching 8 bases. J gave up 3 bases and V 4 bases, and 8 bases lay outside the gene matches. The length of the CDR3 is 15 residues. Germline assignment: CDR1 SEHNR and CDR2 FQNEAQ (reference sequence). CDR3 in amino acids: CASSYPTGAVYEQYF. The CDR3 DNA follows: TGTGCCAGCAGCTACCCGACAGGGGCGGTCTACGAGCAGTACTTC.

The CDR3 DNA is TGTGCCACCAGATTACACCTTCGGGACAGGGGGCGCATCCTTACTAATGAAAAACTGTTTTTT. Its protein is CATRLHLRDRGRILTNEKLFF. The chain uses TRBV24-1 and TRBJ1-4; 12 bases are shared with TRBD1. V lost 7 bases to trimming and J lost 2 bases; unmatched junction nucleotides: 19. The germline V gene encodes CDR1 KGHDR and CDR2 SFDVKD. CDR3 length: 21 residues.

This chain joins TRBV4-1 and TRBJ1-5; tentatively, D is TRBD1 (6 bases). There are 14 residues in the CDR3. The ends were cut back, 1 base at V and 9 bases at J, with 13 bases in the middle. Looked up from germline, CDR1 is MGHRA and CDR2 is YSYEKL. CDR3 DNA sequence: TGCGCCAGCAGCCAAGGGGATAACAGGGCGCCCCAGCATTTT. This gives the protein CASSQGDNRAPQHF.